The clone carrying this TCR beta chain was observed at least ten times. Antigen specificity is unknown. RNA in amounts of roughly 0.5 to 1 ug was reverse transcribed with random hexamers. A single record per CDR3 protein comes from TCRdb applying MiXCR to the immunoSEQ multiplex PCR reads. The profile shows about 300,000 distinct CDR3 sequences, around 91% of them singletons. The data derive from a study of CD8 T cells in Susac syndrome. Study-wide results and limits: As the study acknowledged, the number of individuals who were part of its TCR sequencing and HLA analysis was relatively small.

Germline CDR1 and CDR2: MNHEY and SVGEGT. The CDR3 totals 15 residues. Trimming cost V 8 bases and J 1 base; bases outside gene matches: 9. The V call is TRBV6-2 or TRBV6-3, the J call TRBJ2-3; 7 bases line up with TRBD2. The TCR originated in a human donor with multiple sclerosis. Sequencing was done on a sample of CD8+ T cells from PBMCs. The CDR3 sequence is CASGLDAGGTDTQYF. Here the CDR3 DNA reads TGTGCCAGCGGACTAGACGCGGGAGGCACAGATACGCAGTATTTT.